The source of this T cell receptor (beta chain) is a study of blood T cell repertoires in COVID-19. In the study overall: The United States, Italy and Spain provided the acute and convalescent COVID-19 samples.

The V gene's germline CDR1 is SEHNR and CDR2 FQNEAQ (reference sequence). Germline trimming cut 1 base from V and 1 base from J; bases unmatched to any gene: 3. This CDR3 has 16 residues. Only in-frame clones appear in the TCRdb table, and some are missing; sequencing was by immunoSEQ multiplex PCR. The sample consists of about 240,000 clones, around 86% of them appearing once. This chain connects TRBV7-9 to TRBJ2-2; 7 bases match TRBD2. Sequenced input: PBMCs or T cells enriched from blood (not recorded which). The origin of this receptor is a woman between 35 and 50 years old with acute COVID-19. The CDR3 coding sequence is TGTGCCAGCAGCTTAGGATCTAGCGGGAACACCGGGGAGCTGTTTTTT. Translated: CASSLGSSGNTGELFF.